This T cell receptor beta chain emerged from a study of human T cells and chemical hapten exposure. The overall study: Subjects had 2% DPC placed on roughly 2 cm by roughly 2 cm of upper inner arm skin for sensitization.

Each CDR3 protein is one row after TCRdb ran MiXCR on the RACE reads. This table has some 170,000 distinct CDR3 sequences, approximately 20% appearing once. There are a few counts of this clonotype. The antigen remains undetermined. Study-wide points: Significantly more large CDR3 similarity clusters arose among expanded TCRs than among controls.

Time point in this sample: patch test 1, 2 weeks after DPC sensitization. Treatment meaning: therapeutic diphenylcyclopropenone sensitization with weekly scalp DPC. Researchers extracted total RNA from unfractionated whole blood. The sequence derives from a woman in her forties or fifties with alopecia areata. Some clones in this sample may be carry-over from other donors' samples. The sequenced sample was whole blood, obtained in connection with sensitization to the hapten diphenylcyclopropenone (DPC).

The CDR3 here is CAWVFRTGLYEQYF. The CDR3 bases are TGTGCCTGGGTCTTCAGGACAGGGCTCTACGAGCAGTACTTC. V is TRBV30 and J is TRBJ2-7, with TRBD1 matching 8 bases. After removal of 5 bases from V and 3 bases from J, the junction contained 9 bases not matched to a gene. This CDR3 has 14 amino acids. Looked up from germline, CDR1 is GTSNPN and CDR2 is SVGIG (reference sequence).